These 24 T cell receptor beta chains were all obtained from the same sample, sequenced in a study of early T cells in non-severe SARS-CoV-2 infection. TCRdb ran MiXCR on the 5' RACE reads and lists one entry per CDR3 protein. The sample includes tens of thousands of distinct CDR3 sequences, around 6% seen only once; the top ten take under 15%. The sequenced material came from whole blood. The receptors stem from an adult who was a healthcare worker with PCR-confirmed SARS-CoV-2 infection or an uninfected control (not recorded which).

This chain joins TRBV20-1 and TRBJ1-6; 9 bases line up with TRBD1. The CDR3 extends over 16 amino acids. Germline V gene sequence: CDR1 DFQATT, CDR2 SNEGSKA (reference sequence). The J segment lost 6 bases and the V segment lost 2 bases, leaving 8 bases of the junction unmatched. DNA for the CDR3: TGCAGTGCTAGAACCAGACGGACAGGGGCTAATTCACCCCTCCACTTT. Protein: CSARTRRTGANSPLHF.

This clonotype showed up many times. The chain couples TRBV5-6 to TRBJ2-5; 8 nucleotides align to TRBD1. In germline, CDR1 is SGHDT, CDR2 YYEEEE. The CDR3 has 17 amino acids. J gave up 0 bases and V 4 bases, and 11 bases lay outside the gene matches. CDR3 bases: TGTGCCAGCAGCCCCCCACAGGGGGAGCGCTACCAAGAGACCCAGTACTTC. Translated, it gives CASSPPQGERYQETQYF. Variable domain in full (rest from reference TRBV5-6 and TRBJ2-5): DAGVTQSPTHLIKTRGQQVTLRCSPKSGHDTVSWYQQALGQGPQFIFQYYEEEERQRGNFPDRFSGHQFPNYSSELNVNALLLGDSALYLCASSPPQGERYQETQYFGPGTRLLVL.

Ten or more counts support this clonotype. The gene calls are TRBV30 and TRBJ2-5; D ambiguous. Per germline, CDR1 GTSNPN and CDR2 SVGIG (reference sequence). The CDR3 runs to 13 residues. The V end was cut by 2 bases, the J end by 4 bases, with 11 bases between. The CDR3: CAWSPSGPETQYF. The CDR3 region has the DNA TGTGCCTGGAGTCCCTCGGGTCCAGAGACCCAGTACTTC. Full variable domain (rest looked up from reference TRBV30 and TRBJ2-5): SQTIHQWPATLVQPVGSPLSLECTVEGTSNPNLYWYRQAAGRGLQLLFYSVGIGQISSEVPQNLSASRPQDRQFILSSKKLLLSDSGFYLCAWSPSGPETQYFGPGTRLLVL.

The gene calls are TRBV24-1 and TRBJ1-4, with D maybe TRBD1 (5 bases). Germline V gene sequence: CDR1 KGHDR, CDR2 SFDVKD. V was cut by 4 bases and J by 6 bases, with 26 bases left in between. The CDR3 has 19 amino acids. The CDR3 loop is CATSDDPYYRDRDHEKLFF. The CDR3 coding sequence is TGTGCCACCAGTGACGATCCCTACTACCGGGACCGGGACCATGAAAAACTGTTTTTT.

This clonotype was recorded at least ten times. The chain employs TRBV19 and TRBJ2-1; 7 nucleotides match TRBD2. V gave up 7 bases and J gave up 6 bases; unmatched junction bases: 15. The CDR3 is 16 amino acids. Germline CDR1 and CDR2: LNHDA and SQIVND (reference sequence). CDR3 in amino acids: CASTPTEWGGGNEQFF. The CDR3 DNA follows: TGTGCCAGTACCCCTACTGAGTGGGGGGGAGGCAATGAGCAGTTCTTC. Filled out from reference TRBV19 and TRBJ2-1, the complete variable domain reads DGGITQSPKYLFRKEGQNVTLSCEQNLNHDAMYWYRQDPGQGLRLIYYSQIVNDFQKGDIAEGYSVSREKKESFPLTVTSAQKNPTAFYLCASTPTEWGGGNEQFFGPGTRLTVL.

The V gene is TRBV28, the J gene TRBJ1-3, with D tentatively TRBD1 (5 bases). V lost 3 bases and J lost 9, with 12 bases in between. Looked up from germline, CDR1 is MDHEN and CDR2 is SYDVKM. The CDR3 has 13 residues. CDR3 DNA sequence: TGTGCCAGCAGTTTGCCCGGGGGAGGCACCATATATTTT. Encoded protein: CASSLPGGGTIYF.

A remark on this clonotype: A clone one base away is much larger, so this may be a read error. The missing conserved phenylalanine or tryptophan at the end of this CDR3 makes a read error likely. The chain has TRBV5-1 and TRBJ1-1; the match to TRBD1 covers 7 bases. V gave up 2 bases and J gave up 1 base; unmatched junction bases: 2. The CDR3 spans 14 residues. The germline CDR1 and CDR2 sequences are SGHRS and YFSETQ. The CDR3 DNA is TGCGCCAGCAGCTTAGGGGGCGCGAACACTGAAGCTTTCTGT. Translated, it gives CASSLGGANTEAFC.

The CDR3 coding sequence is TGTGCCAGCAGCCAGGACTATGGCTACACCTTC. Protein sequence: CASSQDYGYTF. The chain recombines TRBV6-2 or TRBV6-3 with TRBJ1-2; D not resolved. The V and J ends lost 6 bases and 3 bases respectively, with 5 bases between them. Germline loops: CDR1 MNHEY, CDR2 SVGEGT. The CDR3 runs 11 residues.

This clonotype has at least ten counts. CDR3 coding DNA: TGTGCCAGCAGTTCCCCCGTAGAATCCTACGAGCAGTACTTC. This translates into CASSSPVESYEQYF. This chain uses TRBV6-5 with TRBJ2-7; D is uncertain. V lost 4 bases to trimming and J lost 1 base, with 11 bases between them. This CDR3 contains 14 residues. Germline loops: CDR1 MNHEY, CDR2 SVGAGI.

The chain's CDR3 is CSVEESGLAPQETQYF. CDR3 DNA: TGCAGCGTTGAAGAATCGGGACTAGCCCCCCAAGAGACCCAGTACTTC. The chain carries TRBV29-1 and TRBJ2-5, with 9 bases matching TRBD2. This CDR3 contains 16 residues. Losses at the gene ends were 0 bases for V and 1 base for J; bases not matched to a gene: 6. Germline CDR1 is SQVTM and CDR2 is ANQGSEA.

This clonotype was seen at least ten times. The chain is built from TRBV18 and TRBJ1-2; TRBD1 might be the D (6 bases). The length of the CDR3 is 15 residues. V lost 2 bases and J lost 3, with 13 bases in between. Germline values: CDR1 KGHSH, CDR2 LQKENI. For the CDR3, the DNA is TGTGCCAGCTCACCAGGCAGGGGCGTTGACTATGGCTACACCTTC. As protein: CASSPGRGVDYGYTF.

A remark on this clonotype: Given a much more abundant clone one base away, this may be a read error. For the CDR3, the DNA is TGTGCCAGCAGCTTAGCGGTCAGGGGGAGAGAGACCCAGTACTTC. It specifies CASSLAVRGRETQYF. The chain carries TRBV7-2 and TRBJ2-5, with 7 bases that match TRBD1. This CDR3 comprises 15 residues. Germline V CDR1 and CDR2: SGHTA, FQGNSA. Trimming at V came to 0 bases and at J to 4 bases, leaving 5 bases not matched to a gene. Using reference TRBV7-2 and TRBJ2-5 for the parts outside the CDR3, the full variable domain is GAGVSQSPSNKVTEKGKDVELRCDPISGHTALYWYRQSLGQGLEFLIYFQGNSAPDKSGLPSDRFSAERTGGSVSTLTIQRTQQEDSAVYLCASSLAVRGRETQYFGPGTRLLVL.

This clonotype has only a few counts. The chain is built from TRBV12-3 or TRBV12-4 and TRBJ2-5; 8 bases line up with TRBD1. The J segment lost 2 bases and the V segment lost 6 bases, leaving 5 bases of the junction unmatched. CDR3 size: 14 residues. The chain's CDR3 is CASSSGQEQETQYF. DNA for the CDR3: TGTGCCAGCAGCTCGGGACAGGAACAAGAGACCCAGTACTTC.

This clonotype was detected only a few times. The V gene is TRBV9, the J gene TRBJ2-3, with TRBD2 matching 8 bases. Germline V gene data show CDR1 as SGDLS and CDR2 as YYNGEE. This CDR3 comprises 16 residues. The V segment lost 1 base and the J segment 2 bases; nucleotides outside the gene matches: 6. This CDR3 reads CASSVRGGSPTDTQYF. CDR3 nucleotide sequence: TGTGCCAGCAGCGTACGCGGGGGGTCTCCCACAGATACGCAGTATTTT.

This clonotype was observed a few times. The chain has TRBV28 and TRBJ2-1; D may be TRBD1 (5 bases). Trimming took 5 bases from V and 0 from J, leaving 11 bases between them. The CDR3 runs to 15 residues. The V gene's germline CDR1 is MDHEN and CDR2 SYDVKM. The CDR3 nucleotides are TGTGCCAGCAGTCGGACATGGGTCTCCTACAATGAGCAGTTCTTC. Amino acid sequence: CASSRTWVSYNEQFF.

The chain uses TRBV5-1 and TRBJ2-1; D perhaps matches TRBD2 (6 bases). V was cut by 4 bases and J by 9 bases, with 14 bases left in between. The CDR3 spans 13 residues. Germline assignment: CDR1 SGHRS and CDR2 YFSETQ. Here the CDR3 DNA reads TGCGCCAGCAGCCCTGGAGGGGTCGGTGAGCAGTTCTTC. Translated, it gives CASSPGGVGEQFF.

This chain links TRBV6-1 with TRBJ1-1, with unresolved D. Per the germline V gene, CDR1 is MNHNS and CDR2 is SASEGT. The germline V and J ends were trimmed by 2 bases and 2 bases, with 12 bases remaining between them. The CDR3 contains 15 residues. CDR3 loop: CASSERIGGNTEAFF. CDR3 bases: TGTGCCAGCAGTGAACGGATCGGCGGTAACACTGAAGCTTTCTTT.

This clonotype was seen many times. This sequence joins TRBV12-3 or TRBV12-4 and TRBJ1-5, with 9 bases that match TRBD1. V was clipped by 3 bases and J by 6 bases; unmatched bases: 12. The CDR3 runs to 17 residues. CDR3 sequence reads: CASSFGGTGRRIQPQHF. The CDR3, as DNA: TGTGCCAGCAGTTTCGGCGGGACAGGGAGGAGGATTCAGCCCCAGCATTTT.

In its sample, this clonotype was seen a few times. The J gene is TRBJ2-6, the V gene TRBV12-3 or TRBV12-4; 7 positions match TRBD1. CDR3 length equals 18 residues. Trimming removed 2 bases from V and 0 bases from J; junction bases left unmatched: 7. CDR3 DNA sequence: TGTGCCAGCAGTTTATCCACAGGGGCCTTCTCTGGGGCCAACGTCCTGACTTTC. It yields the protein CASSLSTGAFSGANVLTF.

This clonotype was detected many times. This rearrangement joins TRBV28 to TRBJ1-1; perhaps TRBD1 as D (5 bases). V lost 10 bases to trimming and J lost 5 bases, with 14 bases between them. The CDR3 has 12 residues. Germline-derived CDR1 and CDR2 are MDHEN and SYDVKM. The CDR3 coding sequence is TGTGCCACCTTTACAGGCGGGACTGAAGCTTTCTTT. Encoded protein: CATFTGGTEAFF. Using reference TRBV28 and TRBJ1-1 for the parts outside the CDR3, the full variable domain is DVKVTQSSRYLVKRTGEKVFLECVQDMDHENMFWYRQDPGLGLRLIYFSYDVKMKEKGDIPEGYSVSREKKERFSLILESASTNQTSMYLCATFTGGTEAFFGQGTRLTVV.

This clonotype was found many times. This sequence joins TRBV2 and TRBJ1-4; D is ambiguous. The CDR3 length is 12 residues. CDR1 is SNHLY, CDR2 FYNNEI, per germline. V lost 6 bases, J lost 8 bases, and 10 bases lay in between. CDR3 sequence reads: CASRLAREKLFF. The CDR3 nucleotides are TGTGCCAGCAGGCTCGCAAGGGAAAAACTGTTTTTT.

This clonotype was seen at least ten times. The chain employs TRBV2 and TRBJ1-1; D is unclear. CDR3 length: 12 residues. The V end was cut by 6 bases, the J end by 4 bases, with 9 bases between. Per the germline V gene, CDR1 is SNHLY and CDR2 is FYNNEI. The CDR3 DNA follows: TGTGCCAGCAGCATTCGGGGCACTGAAGCTTTCTTT. Protein product: CASSIRGTEAFF.

The chain is built from TRBV15 and TRBJ1-2, with D possibly matching TRBD1 (6 bases). CDR1 LNHNV and CDR2 YYDKDF come from the germline V gene (reference sequence). This CDR3 spans 12 amino acids. The V gene lost 6 bases and the J gene lost 8 bases, with 13 bases spanning the gap. CDR3 amino acids: CATREGGSGYTF. DNA of the CDR3: TGTGCCACCAGAGAGGGGGGGAGCGGCTACACCTTC.

The rearrangement joins TRBV10-1 to TRBJ2-3; TRBD2 might be the D (5 bases). Germline V lookup: CDR1 WNHNN, CDR2 SYGVQD (reference sequence). V was cut by 8 bases and J by 2 bases, with 14 bases left in between. This CDR3 region has 14 residues. The CDR3 region is CASGRPDYTDTQYF. In DNA form, the CDR3 reads TGCGCCAGCGGCCGGCCCGACTACACAGATACGCAGTATTTT.